The 8 T cell receptor beta chains presented below share a single source sample, sequenced in a study of breast tumors, draining lymph nodes, adjacent tissues. The lymph nodes were axillary draining lymph nodes from breast cancer patients. TCRdb fed the multiplex PCR reads into MiXCR, producing one record per CDR3 protein. The data show some 110,000 distinct CDR3 sequences, 30% seen once. The specimen sequenced was axillary lymph node tissue. These TCRs come from a female donor with breast cancer. Some clones in this sample may be carry-over from other donors' samples.

This clonotype was seen at least ten times. The chain recombines TRBV14 with TRBJ2-1; 8 nucleotides align to TRBD1. The CDR3 covers 15 residues. Germline trimming cut 4 bases from V and 9 bases from J; bases unmatched to any gene: 11. Germline CDR1 and CDR2: SGHDN and FVKESK. CDR3: CASSLSRQGIFEQFF. The CDR3 DNA sequence: TGTGCCAGCAGCCTTTCCAGACAGGGGATTTTTGAGCAGTTCTTC.

The rearrangement uses TRBV2 and TRBJ1-6, with 9 bases lining up with TRBD1. The CDR3 extends over 15 amino acids. CDR1 SNHLY and CDR2 FYNNEI come from the germline V gene. The V segment lost 5 bases and the J segment 9 bases; nucleotides outside the gene matches: 8. The CDR3 DNA reads as TGTGCCAGCAGTCGATACCGACAGGGGGGTTCACCCCTCCACTTT. This codes for CASSRYRQGGSPLHF.

This clonotype appeared many times. V gene TRBV12-3 or TRBV12-4 combines with J gene TRBJ2-7; a possible D gene is TRBD1 (6 bases). The CDR3 is made up of 13 amino acids. V lost 5 bases, J lost 6 bases, and 14 bases lay in between. The CDR3 DNA sequence: TGTGCCAGCAGTCGGCACAGGGCTTTCGAGCAGTACTTC. Translating gives CASSRHRAFEQYF.

CDR3 in DNA: TGCGCCAGCAGCCAACCTGAGGGGGGGGCGAGTGCTTTCTTT. It is translated as CASSQPEGGASAFF. V usage is TRBV4-1 and J usage is TRBJ1-1, with D maybe TRBD1 (6 bases). The CDR3 extends over 14 amino acids. Germline V gives CDR1 MGHRA, CDR2 YSYEKL. V was pared by 2 bases and J by 11 bases, with 18 bases between.

The CDR3 DNA follows: TGCGCCAGCAGCCAGGTTTATGGAGCCAATTCACCCCTCCACTTT. Amino acids: CASSQVYGANSPLHF. The chain recombines TRBV4-1 with TRBJ1-6, with D uncertain. The V end was cut by 3 bases, the J end by 7 bases, with 13 bases between. The CDR3 is 15 amino acids. CDR1 is MGHRA, CDR2 YSYEKL, per germline.

This sequence joins TRBV11-2 and TRBJ2-5; D is perhaps TRBD1 (5 bases). CDR1 and CDR2 (germline): SGHAT, FQNNGV. Trimming cost V 1 base and J 3 bases, with 21 bases left between them. The CDR3 runs to 18 residues. DNA of the CDR3: TGTGCCAGCAGCTTAGGACGGCAGGGTCGAGGTTTTGAAGAGACCCAGTACTTC. Its protein is CASSLGRQGRGFEETQYF.

The chain joins TRBV2 to TRBJ2-5; 7 bases map to TRBD2. Looked up from germline, CDR1 is SNHLY and CDR2 is FYNNEI. The CDR3 loop spans 17 amino acids. With V trimmed by 2 bases and J by 0 bases, 9 bases remained unmatched. The DNA of the CDR3 is TGTGCCAGCAGTGAATGGGGAGGGGCAGCGTACCAAGAGACCCAGTACTTC. Its protein is CASSEWGGAAYQETQYF. The variable domain in full, with the rest retrieved from reference TRBV2 and TRBJ2-5, is EPEVTQTPSHQVTQMGQEVILRCVPISNHLYFYWYRQILGQKVEFLVSFYNNEISEKSEIFDDQFSVERPDGSNFTLKIRSTKLEDSAMYFCASSEWGGAAYQETQYFGPGTRLLVL.

This clonotype was observed many times. The rearrangement uses TRBV5-8 and TRBJ1-2, with 7 bases matching TRBD1. Trimming at V came to 4 bases and at J to 5 bases, leaving 5 bases not matched to a gene. Germline CDR1 and CDR2: SGHTS and YDEGEE. This CDR3 contains 13 residues. The CDR3 protein is CASSPRGRYGYTF. CDR3 DNA: TGTGCCAGCAGCCCCAGGGGGAGGTATGGCTACACCTTC.